This TCR beta chain comes out of a study of OX40 agonist ivuxolimab in advanced cancers. Assay: immunoSEQ multiplex PCR; the TCRdb copy retains only in-frame clones and omits some. The table has tens of thousands of clones, 86% seen once. This sequence originates from an adult with an advanced solid tumor such as melanoma, head and neck, liver or kidney cancer. This sample comprised CD4+ or CD8+ T cells sorted from blood, obtained in a trial of the OX40 agonist ivuxolimab.

The CDR3 here is CASSVAAGADTDTQYF. CDR3 coding DNA: TGTGCCAGCAGCGTAGCCGCAGGGGCAGATACAGATACGCAGTATTTT. V is TRBV9 and J is TRBJ2-3; TRBD1 might be the D (6 bases). The CDR3 is 16 amino acids. Trimming removed 0 bases at V and 3 bases at J, with 14 bases between. CDR1 SGDLS and CDR2 YYNGEE come from the germline V gene.